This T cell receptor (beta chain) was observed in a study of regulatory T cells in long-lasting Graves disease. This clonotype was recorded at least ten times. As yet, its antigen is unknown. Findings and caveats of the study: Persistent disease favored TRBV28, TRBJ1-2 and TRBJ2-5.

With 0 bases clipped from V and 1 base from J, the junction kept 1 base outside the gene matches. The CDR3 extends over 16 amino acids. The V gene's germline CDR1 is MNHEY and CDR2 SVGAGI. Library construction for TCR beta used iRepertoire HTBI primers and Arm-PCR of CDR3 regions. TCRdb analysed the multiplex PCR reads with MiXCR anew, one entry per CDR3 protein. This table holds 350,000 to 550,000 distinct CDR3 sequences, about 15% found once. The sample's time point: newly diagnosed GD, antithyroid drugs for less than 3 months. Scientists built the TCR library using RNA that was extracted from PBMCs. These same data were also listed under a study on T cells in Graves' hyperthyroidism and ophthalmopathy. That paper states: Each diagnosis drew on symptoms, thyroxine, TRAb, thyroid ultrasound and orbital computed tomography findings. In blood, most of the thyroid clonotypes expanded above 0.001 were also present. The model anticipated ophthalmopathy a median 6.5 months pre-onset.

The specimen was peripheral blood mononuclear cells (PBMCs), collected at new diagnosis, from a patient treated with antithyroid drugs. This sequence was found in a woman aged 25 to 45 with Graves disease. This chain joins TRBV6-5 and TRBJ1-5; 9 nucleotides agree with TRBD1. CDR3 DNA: TGTGCCAGCAGTTACTCGGGACAGGGAAGCAATCAGCCCCAGCATTTT. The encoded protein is CASSYSGQGSNQPQHF.